The rows below give T cell receptor beta chains drawn from one sample of a study of T-cell reconstitution after alpha-beta-depleted transplantation in children. TCRdb redid the calling of the PCR reads with MiXCR, one entry per CDR3 protein. The sample holds about 270,000 distinct CDR3 sequences, about a tenth seen once. The sample consisted of PBMCs from the stem cell graft donor, taken from the stem cell graft. Receptors were obtained from a human donor who donated a stem cell graft to a child with SCID. Both conserved end residues are part of each CDR3. The D gene is left open where the match is weak. Size is omitted from some rows. Given values are once, few, many or a class for expanded clones.

d_gene	abundance	v_gene	j_gene	CDR3nt	CDR3aa
TRBD1	few	TRBV5-1	TRBJ2-1	TGCGCGACCCGGACAGGGGTCTCCTACAATGAGCAGTTCTTC	CATRTGVSYNEQFF
.	few	TRBV20-1	TRBJ1-3	TGCAGTGCTAGAGATCCTCTGTCCCACTCTGGAAACACCATATATTTT	CSARDPLSHSGNTIYF
.	.	TRBV5-6	TRBJ1-6	TGTGCCAGCAGCTACTATACTTTCGCGGGGTATAATTCACCCCTCCACTTT	CASSYYTFAGYNSPLHF
TRBD1	few	TRBV7-3	TRBJ2-3	TGTGCCAGCAGCTTCCGCTCTCCGGGACAGGGTATGGGGGCAGATACGCAGTATTTT	CASSFRSPGQGMGADTQYF
.	few	TRBV6-2/TRBV6-3	TRBJ2-2	TGTGCCAGCAGTTACCAAGGTTTCACCGGGGAGCTGTTTTTT	CASSYQGFTGELFF
TRBD2	.	TRBV10-3	TRBJ2-1	TGTGCCATCAGTAGCGGGGGGAATGAGCAGTTCTTC	CAISSGGNEQFF
.	.	TRBV18	TRBJ2-2	TGTGCCAGCTCATCAGTTCAGAACACCGGGGAGCTGATTTTT	CASSSVQNTGELIF
.	few	TRBV11-2	TRBJ2-7	TGTGCCAGCAGCCCCCAGGGTTTGCCCTACGAGCAGTACTTC	CASSPQGLPYEQYF
.	.	TRBV9	TRBJ1-1	TGTGCCAGCAGCGTAGACGCGGGAATGAACACTGAAGCTTTCTTT	CASSVDAGMNTEAFF
.	many	TRBV3-1	TRBJ2-7	TGTGCCAGCAGCCAAGATCTCGACAGCTACGAGCAGTACTTC	CASSQDLDSYEQYF
.	many	TRBV11-1	TRBJ1-1	TGTGCCAGCAGCATATTAACAGGTTCTGCGGGCACTGAAGCTTTCTTT	CASSILTGSAGTEAFF
TRBD2	few	TRBV4-2	TRBJ2-5	TGTGCCAGCAGCCAAGATCTGAGGCTAGCGGGACTACAAGAGACCCAGTACTTC	CASSQDLRLAGLQETQYF
.	.	TRBV5-4	TRBJ2-7	TGTGCCAGCAGCTTCGGGACGGTCTCCTACGAGCAGTACTTC	CASSFGTVSYEQYF
.	many	TRBV7-8	TRBJ2-7	TGTGCCAGCAGCCTACGACAGGCATCCTACGAGCAGTACTTC	CASSLRQASYEQYF
.	many	TRBV20-1	TRBJ2-7	TGCAGTGCTAGAGCGCAAGACTTCTCCTACGAGCAGTACTTC	CSARAQDFSYEQYF
.	many	TRBV4-2	TRBJ1-6	TGTGCCAGCAGCCAAGGCTTTGACGGAAATTCACCCCTCCACTTT	CASSQGFDGNSPLHF
.	.	TRBV20-1	TRBJ2-1	TGCAGTGCCTTCAAGCTAGCCCTTCGGAGCAATGAGCAGTTCTTC	CSAFKLALRSNEQFF
.	many	TRBV29-1	TRBJ2-2	TGCAGCGCCCAGGGTCTCACGACCACCGGGGAGCTGTTTTTT	CSAQGLTTTGELFF
TRBD2	few	TRBV6-1	TRBJ2-5	TGTGCCAGCACCACGAACCCCGGGACTAGCGGTTCGGAGACCCAGTACTTC	CASTTNPGTSGSETQYF
.	few	TRBV7-8	TRBJ1-4	TGTGCCAGCAGCGCCCTGGGGGGGGGTGATGAAAAACTGTTTTTT	CASSALGGGDEKLFF
TRBD2	.	TRBV7-8	TRBJ2-3	TGTGCCAGCAGCTGGGGTGCGGGGGACACAGATACGCAGTATTTT	CASSWGAGDTDTQYF
.	many	TRBV12-3/TRBV12-4	TRBJ2-2	TGTGCCAGCAGTTTAAGCCCATACACCGGGGAGCTGTTTTTT	CASSLSPYTGELFF
.	.	TRBV29-1	TRBJ1-3	TGCAGCGTTGTAGCCACCATATATTTT	CSVVATIYF
TRBD2	many	TRBV20-1	TRBJ2-7	TGCAGTGCCGCACCCGGACTAGCGGGGGCCTACGAGCAGTACTTC	CSAAPGLAGAYEQYF
.	many	TRBV12-3/TRBV12-4	TRBJ2-2	TGTGCCAGCACCGCTGCAGGGTACACCGGGGAGCTGTTTTTT	CASTAAGYTGELFF
.	.	TRBV4-1	TRBJ1-1	TGCGCCAGCAGCCAGAGACGGGAAAACACTGAAGCTTTCTTT	CASSQRRENTEAFF
TRBD1	few	TRBV20-1	TRBJ1-1	TGCAGTGCGGACAGGGCAGAAGCTTTCTTT	CSADRAEAFF
TRBD1	.	TRBV6-5	TRBJ2-1	TGTGCCAGCAGTACTGGGGACAGGGGGCAGTTCTTC	CASSTGDRGQFF
.	.	TRBV12-3/TRBV12-4	TRBJ2-3	TGTGCCGCCAGCGACAGAGTATTTACAGATACGCAGTATTTT	CAASDRVFTDTQYF
.	many	TRBV2	TRBJ2-6	TGTGCCAGCAGTGATTGGTGTATCCTGAGGGGACCACCCTCTGGGGCCAACGTCCTGACTTTC	CASSDWCILRGPPSGANVLTF
.	few	TRBV12-3/TRBV12-4	TRBJ2-2	TGTGCCAGCAGTTTAAGTCTGGTCGGGGAGCTGTTTTTT	CASSLSLVGELFF
TRBD1	few	TRBV9	TRBJ1-2	TGTGCCAGCAGCCCACACAGGGGTGGAAACTATGGCTACACCTTC	CASSPHRGGNYGYTF
TRBD1	few	TRBV5-6	TRBJ2-4	TGTGCCAGCAGCTTGGACAGGGGCGGCAAAAACATTCAGTACTTC	CASSLDRGGKNIQYF
TRBD1	many	TRBV6-5	TRBJ2-5	TGTGCCAGCAGTTACGACTGGGACAGGCCGCAAGAGACCCAGTACTTC	CASSYDWDRPQETQYF
.	many	TRBV5-6	TRBJ2-1	TGTGCCAGCAGCCGACAATACAATGAGCAGTTCTTC	CASSRQYNEQFF
TRBD1	few	TRBV7-9	TRBJ2-7	TGTGCCAGCAGCCCTGAGCAGGGGGCGTACGAGCAGTACTTC	CASSPEQGAYEQYF
TRBD1	few	TRBV5-1	TRBJ2-3	TGCGCCAGCAGCATCGGACCGGGACAGGCCACAGATACGCAGTATTTT	CASSIGPGQATDTQYF
.	few	TRBV7-6	TRBJ2-5	TGTGCCAGCAGCGCCGCAGGAGAAGAGACCCAGTACTTC	CASSAAGEETQYF
.	many	TRBV2	TRBJ2-2	TGTGCCAGCAGTGTGGTGACATACACCGGGGAGCTGTTTTTT	CASSVVTYTGELFF
TRBD1	few	TRBV3-1	TRBJ1-4	TGTGCCAGCAGCCAAGATGCGACAGGGGGTGAAAAACTGTTTTTT	CASSQDATGGEKLFF
TRBD2	many	TRBV24-1	TRBJ2-5	TGTGCCACCAGTGAAAGGACTAGCGGGGGGCAACAAGAGACCCAGTACTTC	CATSERTSGGQQETQYF
TRBD2	.	TRBV2	TRBJ2-1	TGTGCCAGCAGTAATAGGGGACTAGATTACAATGAGCAGTTCTTC	CASSNRGLDYNEQFF
.	few	TRBV7-9	TRBJ1-6	TGTGCCAGCAGAAAGGTGGGGGCTGGACCTAATTCACCCCTCCACTTT	CASRKVGAGPNSPLHF
.	.	TRBV27	TRBJ2-1	TGTGCCAGCAGTTATGGGACGAATGAGCAGTTCTTC	CASSYGTNEQFF
.	.	TRBV5-1	TRBJ2-3	TGCGCCAGCAGCTACCCGGACAGTGGTTACACAGATACGCAGTATTTT	CASSYPDSGYTDTQYF
.	.	TRBV18	TRBJ2-7	TGTGCCAGCTCGCCCACCCAGGCATCCTCGTACGAGCAGTACTTC	CASSPTQASSYEQYF
.	.	TRBV6-1	TRBJ2-1	TGTGCCAGCAGCCTCTCCGGGGGGCACCACAATGAGCAGTTCTTC	CASSLSGGHHNEQFF
.	few	TRBV5-1	TRBJ2-5	TGCGCCAGCAGCGACCCGGGTCCGGAAAAGACCCAGTACTTC	CASSDPGPEKTQYF
TRBD1	few	TRBV20-1	TRBJ1-6	TGCAGTGCTAGAACCGGGACAGATAATTCACCCCTCCACTTT	CSARTGTDNSPLHF
.	many	TRBV5-1	TRBJ1-1	TGCGCCAGCAGCTGGTTGGGACACACCAACACTGAAGCTTTCTTT	CASSWLGHTNTEAFF
.	.	TRBV19	TRBJ1-5	TGTGCCAGTGTGGGCGGGAATCAGCCCCAGCATTTT	CASVGGNQPQHF
.	few	TRBV18	TRBJ1-1	TGTGCCAGCTCACCTGTACCAGGGCAAAAGAACACTGAAGCTTTCTTT	CASSPVPGQKNTEAFF
TRBD2	.	TRBV15	TRBJ2-3	TGTGCCACCACGGCGGGGGGGTTCACAGATACGCAGTATTTT	CATTAGGFTDTQYF
TRBD1	few	TRBV7-8	TRBJ2-7	TGTGCCAGCAGCCGATTAGACAGGGACGAGCAGTACTTC	CASSRLDRDEQYF